The clone carrying this T cell receptor beta chain was observed a handful of times. Germline trimming cut 5 bases from V and 2 bases from J; bases unmatched to any gene: 5. This CDR3 comprises 14 residues. CDR1 is PRHDT and CDR2 is FYEKMQ in the germline V gene (reference sequence). This record belongs to a study of blood T cell repertoires in COVID-19. Sequencing was performed with immunoSEQ multiplex PCR; in TCRdb, only in-frame clones are kept and a portion is missing. The profile shows a few hundred thousand clones, about 91% of them singletons. Material: PBMCs or T cells enriched from blood (not recorded which). The TCR sequence derives from a woman aged 40 to 50 with acute COVID-19. This chain connects TRBV13 to TRBJ2-5; 7 bases line up with TRBD1. CDR3: CASSPRTGQETQYF. CDR3 nucleotide sequence: TGTGCCAGCAGCCCCCGGACAGGACAAGAGACCCAGTACTTC.